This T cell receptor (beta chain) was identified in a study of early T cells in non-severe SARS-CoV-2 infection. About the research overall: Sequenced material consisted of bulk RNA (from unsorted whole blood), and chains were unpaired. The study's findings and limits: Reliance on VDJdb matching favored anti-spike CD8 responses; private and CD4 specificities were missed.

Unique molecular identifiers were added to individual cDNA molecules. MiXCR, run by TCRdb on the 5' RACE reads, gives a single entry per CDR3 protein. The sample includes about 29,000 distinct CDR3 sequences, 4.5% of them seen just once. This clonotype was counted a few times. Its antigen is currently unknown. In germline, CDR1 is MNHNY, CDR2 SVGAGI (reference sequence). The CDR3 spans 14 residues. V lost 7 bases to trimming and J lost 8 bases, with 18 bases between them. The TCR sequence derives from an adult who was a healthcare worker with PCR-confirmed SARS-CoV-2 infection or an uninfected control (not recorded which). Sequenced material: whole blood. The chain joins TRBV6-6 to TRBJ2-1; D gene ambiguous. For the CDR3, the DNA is TGTGCCAGCACCCCCCCGGACCTGCGCGATGAGCAGTTCTTC. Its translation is CASTPPDLRDEQFF.